The 27 T cell receptor beta chains below come from one sample, sequenced in a study of T cell changes during pregnancy in multiple sclerosis. Assay: immunoSEQ multiplex PCR; the TCRdb copy retains only in-frame clones and omits some. The table lists more than 85,000 clones, about 92% of them singletons. The input for sequencing was peripheral blood, taken in the second trimester of pregnancy. The source of these receptors is a female donor with multiple sclerosis, enrolled in a pregnancy study.

V is TRBV27 and J is TRBJ2-6; 7 positions match TRBD1. CDR3 length equals 16 residues. Trimming cost V 5 bases and J 0 bases; bases outside gene matches: 4. Germline-derived CDR1 and CDR2 are MNHEY and SMNVEV (reference sequence). CDR3 amino acids: CASSRQGLSGANVLTF. The CDR3 DNA sequence: TGTGCCAGCAGTCGACAGGGCCTCTCTGGGGCCAACGTCCTGACTTTC.

The V gene is TRBV2, the J gene TRBJ1-1; 8 positions match TRBD1. The CDR3 spans 12 residues. V dropped 8 bases and J dropped 4; count of bases not matched to a gene: 3. CDR1 SNHLY and CDR2 FYNNEI come from the germline V gene. The CDR3 sequence is CASLGQGTEAFF. CDR3 in DNA: TGTGCCAGCTTAGGACAGGGCACTGAAGCTTTCTTT.

The V call is TRBV7-9, the J call TRBJ2-3; 8 nucleotides agree with TRBD2. Per germline, CDR1 SEHNR and CDR2 FQNEAQ (reference sequence). V shed 4 bases, J shed 7 bases, and the junction held 7 bases outside the gene matches. The CDR3 is made up of 14 amino acids. Here the CDR3 reads CASSSGLVFNTQYF. DNA for the CDR3: TGTGCCAGCAGCTCGGGACTAGTCTTCAATACGCAGTATTTT.

The chain links TRBV10-3 to TRBJ2-5; 12 nucleotides line up with TRBD2. The V and J ends lost 6 bases and 5 bases, in that order; junction bases with no gene match: 10. This CDR3 contains 16 residues. The germline CDR1 and CDR2 sequences are ENHRY and SYGVKD. The chain's CDR3 is CAIRERLAGVGETQYF. CDR3 bases: TGTGCCATCAGAGAACGACTAGCGGGAGTAGGGGAGACCCAGTACTTC.

The chain is built from TRBV7-6 and TRBJ2-3; D unresolved. Germline assignment: CDR1 SGHVS and CDR2 FNYEAQ. V was clipped by 3 bases and J by 2 bases, with 6 bases between them. The CDR3 is 13 amino acids. CDR3 nucleotide sequence: TGTGCCAGCAGCTTCGCGGTCACAGATACGCAGTATTTT. Amino acid sequence: CASSFAVTDTQYF.

The rearrangement uses TRBV27 and TRBJ2-5; TRBD2 agrees at 8 bases. The CDR3 is 14 residues long. V shed 5 bases and J 5 bases; nucleotides not matched to a gene: 7. Germline V CDR1 and CDR2: MNHEY, SMNVEV (reference sequence). The CDR3: CASSTFSGKETQYF. For the CDR3, the DNA is TGTGCCAGCAGTACCTTTAGCGGGAAGGAGACCCAGTACTTC.

CDR3 sequence: CASRDRVPTEAFF. CDR3 nucleotides: TGCGCCAGCAGAGACAGGGTTCCCACTGAAGCTTTCTTT. The chain carries TRBV10-2 and TRBJ1-1, with 7 bases fitting TRBD1. The CDR3 is made up of 13 amino acids. V lost 6 bases and J lost 4; bases outside the gene matches: 5. Germline-derived CDR1 and CDR2 are WSHSY and SAAADI.

This clone was seen just once. The chain combines TRBV28 with TRBJ1-1, with 7 bases matching TRBD1. V lost 1 base, J lost 4 bases, and 6 bases stayed unmatched. The germline gives CDR1 MDHEN, CDR2 SYDVKM. The CDR3 is made up of 15 amino acids. The CDR3 region is CASSLLDRQGTEAFF. DNA of the CDR3: TGTGCCAGCAGTTTATTGGACAGACAGGGCACTGAAGCTTTCTTT.

This rearrangement joins TRBV7-2 to TRBJ2-2, with TRBD1 as a possible D gene (5 bases). V was clipped by 2 bases and J by 6 bases, with 10 bases between them. The CDR3 is made up of 14 amino acids. Germline lookup yields CDR1 SGHTA and CDR2 FQGNSA. The CDR3 sequence: CASSLNPGSGELFF. The CDR3 DNA sequence: TGTGCCAGCAGCTTAAATCCAGGGTCCGGGGAGCTGTTTTTT. Full variable domain (rest looked up from reference TRBV7-2 and TRBJ2-2): GAGVSQSPSNKVTEKGKDVELRCDPISGHTALYWYRQSLGQGLEFLIYFQGNSAPDKSGLPSDRFSAERTGGSVSTLTIQRTQQEDSAVYLCASSLNPGSGELFFGEGSRLTVL.

V usage is TRBV6-5 and J usage is TRBJ1-1; D remains unclear. The CDR3 contains 14 residues. CDR1 MNHEY and CDR2 SVGAGI come from the germline V gene. V dropped 5 bases and J dropped 3 bases, with 13 bases sitting between them. CDR3 protein: CASSPKRHYTEAFF. CDR3 in DNA: TGTGCCAGCAGTCCAAAACGACACTACACTGAAGCTTTCTTT.

This chain joins TRBV27 and TRBJ2-3, with TRBD2 identical over 13 bases. Germline CDR1 is MNHEY and CDR2 is SMNVEV (reference sequence). The V gene end was trimmed by 4 bases and the J gene end by 4 bases; junction bases not matched to a gene: 8. The length of the CDR3 is 17 residues. In DNA, the CDR3 is TGTGCCAGCAGTTCCCGGACTAGCGGGAGTCGCGCAGATACGCAGTATTTT. It specifies CASSSRTSGSRADTQYF.

In nucleotides, the CDR3 is TGTGCCAGCAGCAGACTAGCGGGGGGGAACACCGGGGAGCTGTTTTTT. It is translated as CASSRLAGGNTGELFF. This sequence joins TRBV5-8 and TRBJ2-2, with 13 bases lining up with TRBD2. Germline loops: CDR1 SGHTS, CDR2 YDEGEE. This CDR3 contains 16 residues. V shed 4 bases, J shed 1 base, and the junction held 1 base outside the gene matches. The variable domain in full, completed from reference TRBV5-8 and TRBJ2-2, reads EAGVTQSPTHLIKTRGQQATLRCSPISGHTSVYWYQQALGLGLQFLLWYDEGEERNRGNFPPRFSGRQFPNYSSELNVNALELEDSALYLCASSRLAGGNTGELFFGEGSRLTVL.

This chain uses TRBV7-9 with TRBJ1-2; no reliable D call. The CDR3 is made up of 14 amino acids. Germline V lookup: CDR1 SEHNR, CDR2 FQNEAQ (reference sequence). The V gene lost 5 bases and the J gene lost 6 bases, with 16 bases spanning the gap. CDR3 nucleotide sequence: TGTGCCAGCAGCCCCCTGGGAGGGTCAAATGGCTACACCTTC. The encoded protein is CASSPLGGSNGYTF.

The chain couples TRBV19 to TRBJ1-5, with 7 bases fitting TRBD1. The CDR3 loop spans 19 amino acids. Germline CDR1 LNHDA, CDR2 SQIVND (reference sequence). V trimming: 0 bases; J trimming: 1 base; junction bases outside the gene matches: 12. CDR3 DNA: TGTGCCAGTAGTATAGATCGGCACAACAGGGGTTCGAGCAATCAGCCCCAGCATTTT. Translating gives CASSIDRHNRGSSNQPQHF.

The chain combines TRBV5-1 with TRBJ2-3; 12 bases agree with TRBD1. V gave up 3 bases and J gave up 6 bases; unmatched junction bases: 14. The CDR3 totals 18 residues. CDR1 and CDR2 from the germline V gene are SGHRS and YFSETQ. The CDR3 protein is CASSSPQGTGGMSDTQYF. In nucleotides, the CDR3 is TGCGCCAGCAGCTCCCCCCAAGGGACAGGGGGCATGTCGGATACGCAGTATTTT.

This chain links TRBV5-1 with TRBJ2-6, with a weak D call TRBD1 (5 bases). V shed 1 base and J shed 2 bases, with 10 bases lying between them. Germline V gene sequence: CDR1 SGHRS, CDR2 YFSETQ. CDR3 length: 16 amino acids. The CDR3 sequence is CASSLSFRAGANVLTF. For the CDR3, the DNA is TGCGCCAGCAGCTTGTCATTCAGGGCTGGGGCCAACGTCCTGACTTTC.

This chain links TRBV5-1 with TRBJ2-1; 7 bases match TRBD1. The CDR3 contains 14 residues. The ends lost 0 bases at V and 9 bases at J; junction bases unmatched: 6. Germline lookup yields CDR1 SGHRS and CDR2 YFSETQ. CDR3 residues: CASSLVHRGTEQFF. Written as DNA, the CDR3 is TGCGCCAGCAGCTTGGTACACAGGGGCACTGAGCAGTTCTTC.

The V and J genes are TRBV27 and TRBJ1-1; D is perhaps TRBD1 (6 bases). The CDR3 runs 15 residues. V shed 5 bases and J shed 1 base, with 14 bases lying between them. Germline CDR1 MNHEY, CDR2 SMNVEV (reference sequence). Here the CDR3 DNA reads TGTGCCAGCAGTCTACAGGGCAGTCCGAACACTGAAGCTTTCTTT. Encoded protein: CASSLQGSPNTEAFF.

This sequence joins TRBV5-1 and TRBJ2-1, with 12 bases matching TRBD2. V shed 3 bases, J shed 9 bases, and the junction held 4 bases outside the gene matches. The CDR3 has 14 residues. Germline V gene lookup returns CDR1 SGHRS and CDR2 YFSETQ. This chain's CDR3 is CASSSGGLAGEQFF. In nucleotides, the CDR3 is TGCGCCAGCAGCTCCGGGGGACTAGCGGGTGAGCAGTTCTTC.

The count of this clone is one. The V call is TRBV29-1, the J call TRBJ2-1; D perhaps matches TRBD2 (6 bases). CDR3 length: 14 amino acids. V shed 2 bases and J shed 9 bases, with 17 bases lying between them. Germline V gene sequence: CDR1 SQVTM, CDR2 ANQGSEA. The CDR3 is CSVEWGGGWGEQFF. Written as DNA, the CDR3 is TGCAGCGTTGAATGGGGAGGAGGGTGGGGTGAGCAGTTCTTC.

CDR3 residues: CASRPLAAQPNEQFF. The CDR3 nucleotides read TGTGCCAGCAGGCCTCTAGCGGCCCAACCCAATGAGCAGTTCTTC. This chain uses TRBV6-5 with TRBJ2-1; TRBD2 matches 7 bases. This CDR3 comprises 15 residues. The germline V gene encodes CDR1 MNHEY and CDR2 SVGAGI. Trimming cost V 6 bases and J 6 bases; bases outside gene matches: 11.

In nucleotides, the CDR3 is TGTGCCAGCAGTTACGTGGGGCTAGAGGAGACCCAGTACTTC. Translated: CASSYVGLEETQYF. The chain recombines TRBV6-8 with TRBJ2-5, with D possibly matching TRBD1 (5 bases). The length of the CDR3 is 14 residues. The germline gives CDR1 MNHGY, CDR2 SAAAGT. The V and J ends lost 2 bases and 5 bases respectively, with 12 bases between them.

This clone was counted only a few times. The genes are TRBV19 and TRBJ1-1; D possibly corresponds to TRBD1 (5 bases). Germline lookup yields CDR1 LNHDA and CDR2 SQIVND (reference sequence). The CDR3 runs to 13 residues. Deletions cut 5 bases from V and 4 bases from J, with 11 bases between. The CDR3 reads CASSSQGPTEAFF. CDR3 sequence (DNA): TGTGCCAGTAGTTCCCAGGGTCCCACTGAAGCTTTCTTT.

V and J are TRBV21-1 and TRBJ2-1; the D call of TRBD1 is as the table states it, not checked on the DNA. TRBV21-1 is termed a pseudogene. This CDR3 is 15 amino acids long. The CDR3 DNA is TGTGCCAGCTTCAGGGGACCACCGTGTTACAATGAGCAGTTCTTC. It specifies CASFRGPPCYNEQFF.

The chain joins TRBV30 to TRBJ1-3; TRBD1 matches 7 bases. Per germline, CDR1 GTSNPN and CDR2 SVGIG (reference sequence). The junction had 11 bases not matched to a gene; V was cut back by 8 bases and J by 4 bases. There are 14 residues in the CDR3. The CDR3 DNA follows: TGTGCCGGACGACAGGGAGTTTCAGGAAACACCATATATTTT. It specifies CAGRQGVSGNTIYF.

The chain links TRBV29-1 to TRBJ2-1; 14 nucleotides agree with TRBD2. The V segment lost 4 bases and the J segment 10 bases; nucleotides outside the gene matches: 9. In germline, CDR1 is SQVTM, CDR2 ANQGSEA. The CDR3 runs to 15 residues. DNA for the CDR3: TGCAGCGTTGGAGGGGGACTAGCGGGAGATAGGGAGCAGTTCTTC. Residues: CSVGGGLAGDREQFF.

The CDR3 spells CASSWGGTNTEAFF. The CDR3 bases are TGTGCCAGCAGCTGGGGGGGGACAAACACTGAAGCTTTCTTT. V is TRBV6-1 and J is TRBJ1-1; D is possibly TRBD1 (6 bases). This CDR3 has 14 amino acids. Germline V lookup: CDR1 MNHNS, CDR2 SASEGT. Trimming shortened V by 6 bases and J by 2 bases, and 13 bases separated the two germline ends.